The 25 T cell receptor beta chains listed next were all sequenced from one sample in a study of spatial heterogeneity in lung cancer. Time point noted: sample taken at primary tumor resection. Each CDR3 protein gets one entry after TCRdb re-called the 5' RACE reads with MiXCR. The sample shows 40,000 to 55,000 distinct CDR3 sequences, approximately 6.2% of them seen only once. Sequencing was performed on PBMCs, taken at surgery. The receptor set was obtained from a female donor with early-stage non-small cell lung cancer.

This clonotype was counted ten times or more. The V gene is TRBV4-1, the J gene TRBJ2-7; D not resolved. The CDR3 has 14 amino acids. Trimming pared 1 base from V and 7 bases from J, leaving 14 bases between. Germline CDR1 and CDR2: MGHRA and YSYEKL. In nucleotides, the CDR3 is TGCGCCAGCAGCCAAGCAGGCACTGGTCGGGAGCAGTACTTC. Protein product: CASSQAGTGREQYF.

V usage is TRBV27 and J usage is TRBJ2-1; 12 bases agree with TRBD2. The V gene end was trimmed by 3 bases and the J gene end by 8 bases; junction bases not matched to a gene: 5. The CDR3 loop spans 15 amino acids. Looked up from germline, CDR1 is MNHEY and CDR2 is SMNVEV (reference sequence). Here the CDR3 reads CASSFATSGGYEQFF. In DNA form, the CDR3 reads TGTGCCAGCAGTTTCGCGACTAGCGGGGGCTATGAGCAGTTCTTC.

The CDR3: CASSLGSYGYTF. The CDR3 DNA sequence: TGTGCCAGCAGCTTAGGGTCCTATGGCTACACCTTC. This chain joins TRBV7-2 and TRBJ1-2; the D is unclear. This CDR3 region has 12 residues. Germline V gene sequence: CDR1 SGHTA, CDR2 FQGNSA. Trimming took off 1 base at V and 4 bases at J, with 4 bases between the two ends.

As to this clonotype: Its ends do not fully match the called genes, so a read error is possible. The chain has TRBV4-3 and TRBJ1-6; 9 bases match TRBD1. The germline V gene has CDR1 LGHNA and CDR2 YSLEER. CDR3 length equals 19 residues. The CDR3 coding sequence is TGCGCCAGCAGCCAAGGAGTCAGTACAGGGGGCGTAAATAATTCACCCCGCCACTTT. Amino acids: CASSQGVSTGGVNNSPRHF.

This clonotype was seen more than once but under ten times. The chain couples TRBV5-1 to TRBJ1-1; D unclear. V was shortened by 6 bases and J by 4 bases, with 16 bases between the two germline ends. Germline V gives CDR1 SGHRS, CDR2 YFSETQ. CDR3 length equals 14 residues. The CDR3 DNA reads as TGCGCCAGCAAGGGCGGGTCGACGGGCACTGAAGCTTTCTTT. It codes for CASKGGSTGTEAFF.

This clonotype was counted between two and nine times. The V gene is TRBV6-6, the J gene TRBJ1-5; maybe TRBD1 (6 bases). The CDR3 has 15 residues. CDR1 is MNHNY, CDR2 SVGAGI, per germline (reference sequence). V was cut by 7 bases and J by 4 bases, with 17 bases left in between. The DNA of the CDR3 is TGTGCCAGCAACCCGACAGGTCCCCAGAATCAGCCCCAGCATTTT. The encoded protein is CASNPTGPQNQPQHF.

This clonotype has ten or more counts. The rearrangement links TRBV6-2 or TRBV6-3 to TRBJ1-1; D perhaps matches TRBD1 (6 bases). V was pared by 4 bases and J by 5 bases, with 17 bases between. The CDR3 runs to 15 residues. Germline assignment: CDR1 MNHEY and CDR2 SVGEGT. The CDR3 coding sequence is TGTGCCAGCAGTTCCCCACAGGGAAGAGGGACTGAAGCTTTCTTT. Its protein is CASSSPQGRGTEAFF.

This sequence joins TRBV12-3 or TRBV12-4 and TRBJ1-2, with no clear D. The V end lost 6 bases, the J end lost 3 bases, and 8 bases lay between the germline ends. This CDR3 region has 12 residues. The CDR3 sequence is CASSNRDYGYTF. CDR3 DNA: TGTGCCAGCAGCAATAGGGACTATGGCTACACCTTC.

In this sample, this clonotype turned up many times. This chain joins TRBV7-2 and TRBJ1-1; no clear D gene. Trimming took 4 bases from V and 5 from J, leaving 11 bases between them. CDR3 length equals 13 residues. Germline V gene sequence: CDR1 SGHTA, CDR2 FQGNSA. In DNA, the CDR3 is TGTGCCAGCAGCTCCATTACCCATACTGAAGCTTTCTTT. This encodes CASSSITHTEAFF.

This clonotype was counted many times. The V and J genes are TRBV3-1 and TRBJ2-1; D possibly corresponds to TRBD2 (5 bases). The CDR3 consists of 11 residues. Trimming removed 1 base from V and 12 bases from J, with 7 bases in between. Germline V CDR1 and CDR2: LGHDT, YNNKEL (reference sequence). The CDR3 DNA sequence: TGTGCCAGCAGCCAAGGGACTCCGCAGTTCTTC. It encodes CASSQGTPQFF.

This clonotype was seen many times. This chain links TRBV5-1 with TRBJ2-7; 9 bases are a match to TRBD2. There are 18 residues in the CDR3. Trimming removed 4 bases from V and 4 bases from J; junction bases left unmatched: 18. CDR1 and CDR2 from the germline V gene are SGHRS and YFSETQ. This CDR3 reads CASSPRPGGSGSVYEQYF. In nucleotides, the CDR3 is TGCGCCAGCAGCCCCCGACCCGGGGGTAGCGGGAGTGTTTACGAGCAGTACTTC.

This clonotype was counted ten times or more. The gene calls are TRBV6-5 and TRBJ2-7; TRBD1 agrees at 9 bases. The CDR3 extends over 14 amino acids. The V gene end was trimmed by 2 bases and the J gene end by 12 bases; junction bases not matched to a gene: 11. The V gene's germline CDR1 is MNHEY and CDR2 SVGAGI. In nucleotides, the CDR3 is TGTGCCAGCAGTTACGGGACAGGGCGATCCAAGTGGTACTTC. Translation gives CASSYGTGRSKWYF.

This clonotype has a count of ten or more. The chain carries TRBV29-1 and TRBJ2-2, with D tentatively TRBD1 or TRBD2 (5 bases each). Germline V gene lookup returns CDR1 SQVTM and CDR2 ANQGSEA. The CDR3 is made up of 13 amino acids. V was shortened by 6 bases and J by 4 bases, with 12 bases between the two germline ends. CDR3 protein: CSVPGRSTGELFF. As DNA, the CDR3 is TGCAGCGTCCCGGGACGGAGCACCGGGGAGCTGTTTTTT.

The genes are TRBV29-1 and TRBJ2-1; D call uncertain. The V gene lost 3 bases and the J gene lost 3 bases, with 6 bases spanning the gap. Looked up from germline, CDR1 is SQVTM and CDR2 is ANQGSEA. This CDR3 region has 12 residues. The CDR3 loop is CSVDGLYNEQFF. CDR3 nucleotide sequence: TGCAGCGTTGACGGCCTCTACAATGAGCAGTTCTTC.

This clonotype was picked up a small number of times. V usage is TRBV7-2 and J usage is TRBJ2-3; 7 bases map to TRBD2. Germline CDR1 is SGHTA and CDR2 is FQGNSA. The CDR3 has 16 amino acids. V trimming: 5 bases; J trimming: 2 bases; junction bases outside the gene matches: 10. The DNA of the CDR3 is TGTGCCAGCAGCCCCTACGCGGGGGACCTCACAGATACGCAGTATTTT. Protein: CASSPYAGDLTDTQYF. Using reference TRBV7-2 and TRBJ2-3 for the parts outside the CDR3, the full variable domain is GAGVSQSPSNKVTEKGKDVELRCDPISGHTALYWYRQSLGQGLEFLIYFQGNSAPDKSGLPSDRFSAERTGGSVSTLTIQRTQQEDSAVYLCASSPYAGDLTDTQYFGPGTRLTVL.

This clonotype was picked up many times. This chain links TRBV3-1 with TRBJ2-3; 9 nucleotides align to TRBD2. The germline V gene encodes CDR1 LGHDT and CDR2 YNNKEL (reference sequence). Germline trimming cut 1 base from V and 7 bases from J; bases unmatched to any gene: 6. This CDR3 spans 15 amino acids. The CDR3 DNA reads TGTGCCAGCAGCCAAGGACTAGCGGCAATAAATACGCAGTATTTT. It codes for CASSQGLAAINTQYF.

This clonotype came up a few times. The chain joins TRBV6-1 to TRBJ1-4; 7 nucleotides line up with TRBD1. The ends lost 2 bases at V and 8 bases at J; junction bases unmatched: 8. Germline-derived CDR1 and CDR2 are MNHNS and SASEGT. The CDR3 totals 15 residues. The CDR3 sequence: CASSEFPGTAEKLFF. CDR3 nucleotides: TGTGCCAGCAGTGAATTCCCGGGGACAGCCGAAAAACTGTTTTTT.

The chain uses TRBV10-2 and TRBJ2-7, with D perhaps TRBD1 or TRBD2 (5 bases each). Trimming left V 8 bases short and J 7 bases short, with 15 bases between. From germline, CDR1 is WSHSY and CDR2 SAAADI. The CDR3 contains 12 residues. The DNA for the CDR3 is TGCGCCAGCCCGGGGCCCCGGCGAGAGCAGTACTTC. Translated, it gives CASPGPRREQYF.

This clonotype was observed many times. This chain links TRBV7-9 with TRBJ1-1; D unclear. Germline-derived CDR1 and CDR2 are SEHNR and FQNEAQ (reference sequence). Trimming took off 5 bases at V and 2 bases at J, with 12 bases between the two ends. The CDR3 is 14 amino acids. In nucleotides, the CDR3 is TGTGCCAGCAGCGAACTCAGCATAAACACTGAAGCTTTCTTT. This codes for CASSELSINTEAFF.

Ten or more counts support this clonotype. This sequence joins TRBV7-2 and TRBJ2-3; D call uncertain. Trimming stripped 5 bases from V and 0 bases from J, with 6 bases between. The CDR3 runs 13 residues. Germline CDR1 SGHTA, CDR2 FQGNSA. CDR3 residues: CASSPTSTDTQYF. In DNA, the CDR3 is TGTGCCAGCAGCCCGACTAGCACAGATACGCAGTATTTT.

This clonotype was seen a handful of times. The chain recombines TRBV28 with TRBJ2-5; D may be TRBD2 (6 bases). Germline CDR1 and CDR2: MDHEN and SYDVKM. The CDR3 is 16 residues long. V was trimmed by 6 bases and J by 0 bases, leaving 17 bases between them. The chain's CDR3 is CASSSPGRGYQETQYF. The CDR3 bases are TGTGCCAGCAGCTCTCCAGGTCGGGGGTACCAAGAGACCCAGTACTTC.

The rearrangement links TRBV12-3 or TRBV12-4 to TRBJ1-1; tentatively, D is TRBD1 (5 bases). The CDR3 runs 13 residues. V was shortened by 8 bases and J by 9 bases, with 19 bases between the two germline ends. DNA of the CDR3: TGTGCCAGCTGGTTCCAGGGTGGTGCCCAAGCTTTCTTT. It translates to CASWFQGGAQAFF.

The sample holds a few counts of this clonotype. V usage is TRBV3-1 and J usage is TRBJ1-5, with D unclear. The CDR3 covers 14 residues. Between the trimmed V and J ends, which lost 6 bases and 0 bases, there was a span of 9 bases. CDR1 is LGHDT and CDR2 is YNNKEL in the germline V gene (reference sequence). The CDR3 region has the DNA TGTGCCAGCAGTCCTTGGGGTAGCAATCAGCCCCAGCATTTT. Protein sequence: CASSPWGSNQPQHF.

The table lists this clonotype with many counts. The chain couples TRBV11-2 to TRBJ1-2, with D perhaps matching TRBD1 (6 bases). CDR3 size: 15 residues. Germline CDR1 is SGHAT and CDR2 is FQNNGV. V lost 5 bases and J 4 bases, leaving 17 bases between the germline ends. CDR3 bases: TGTGCCAGCAGCCCATCAGGGGACCCGGCCTATGGCTACACCTTC. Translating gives CASSPSGDPAYGYTF.

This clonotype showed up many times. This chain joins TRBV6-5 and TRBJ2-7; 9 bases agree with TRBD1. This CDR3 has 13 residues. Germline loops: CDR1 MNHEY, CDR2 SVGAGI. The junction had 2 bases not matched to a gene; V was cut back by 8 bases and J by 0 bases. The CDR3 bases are TGTGCCAGCGGGACAGGGAACTCCTACGAGCAGTACTTC. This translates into CASGTGNSYEQYF.